Below, 29 T cell receptor beta chains from the same sample are listed, as sequenced in a study of blood T cell repertoires in COVID-19. The assay was immunoSEQ multiplex PCR, and TCRdb's table has in-frame clones only and misses some. The sample records roughly 30,000 clones, approximately 81% being singletons. Sequencing was done on a sample of peripheral blood. The receptors shown here come from a human donor with acute or convalescent COVID-19. The donor label of this sample is uncertain.

This clone was observed a single time. V and J are TRBV4-2 and TRBJ1-1; D may be TRBD1 (6 bases). This CDR3 region has 14 residues. The V gene's germline CDR1 is LGHNA and CDR2 YNFKEQ. Trimming removed 1 base at V and 7 bases at J, with 13 bases between. CDR3 sequence reads: CASSQGQVWGEAFF. The CDR3 DNA follows: TGTGCCAGCAGCCAAGGACAGGTCTGGGGTGAAGCTTTCTTT.

The CDR3: CASRGESVTEAFF. The CDR3 DNA reads TGTGCCAGCAGGGGAGAAAGTGTCACTGAAGCTTTCTTT. This sequence joins TRBV2 and TRBJ1-1; D is unresolved. This CDR3 is built from 13 residues. The V gene's germline CDR1 is SNHLY and CDR2 FYNNEI. With 6 bases removed from V and 4 bases from J, the gap between germline ends came to 12 bases. Complete variable domain (other parts from reference TRBV2 and TRBJ1-1): EPEVTQTPSHQVTQMGQEVILRCVPISNHLYFYWYRQILGQKVEFLVSFYNNEISEKSEIFDDQFSVERPDGSNFTLKIRSTKLEDSAMYFCASRGESVTEAFFGQGTRLTVV.

This CDR3 reads CASSFARGTNEKLFF. Here the CDR3 DNA reads TGTGCCAGCAGCTTCGCCCGAGGAACTAATGAAAAACTGTTTTTT. The rearrangement joins TRBV7-2 to TRBJ1-4; D gene ambiguous. The germline CDR1 and CDR2 sequences are SGHTA and FQGNSA. Trimming left V 3 bases short and J 1 base short, with 9 bases between. The CDR3 is 15 amino acids.

This rearrangement joins TRBV3-1 (or the pseudogene TRBV3-2) to TRBJ2-1; D is possibly TRBD1 (5 bases). The V gene lost 5 bases and the J gene lost 6 bases, with 11 bases spanning the gap. This CDR3 comprises 13 residues. Germline-derived CDR1 and CDR2 are LGHDT and YNNKEL (reference sequence). CDR3: CASSDRGPNEQFF. The CDR3 coding sequence is TGTGCCAGCAGCGATAGGGGTCCCAATGAGCAGTTCTTC.

This sequence joins TRBV6-2 or TRBV6-3 and TRBJ1-2, with D possibly TRBD1 on 6 matching bases. Germline V gives CDR1 MNHEY, CDR2 SVGEGT. V lost 5 bases, J lost 3 bases, and 10 bases lay in between. CDR3 length equals 13 residues. CDR3 residues: CASSATGHYGYTF. The CDR3 nucleotides are TGTGCCAGCAGTGCGACAGGACACTATGGCTACACCTTC.

This clone was seen just once. The rearrangement uses TRBV7-9 and TRBJ1-1, with a weak D call TRBD1 (6 bases). Germline CDR1 and CDR2: SEHNR and FQNEAQ (reference sequence). The CDR3 spans 12 residues. Trimming left V 2 bases short and J 10 bases short, with 11 bases between. This CDR3 reads CASSLLQQGAFF. As DNA, the CDR3 is TGTGCCAGCAGCTTACTCCAACAGGGAGCTTTCTTT.

The gene calls are TRBV2 and TRBJ1-1; D is uncertain. In germline, CDR1 is SNHLY, CDR2 FYNNEI. The length of the CDR3 is 13 residues. Trimming took 7 bases from V and 4 from J, leaving 13 bases between them. The CDR3 protein is CASTPDSSTEAFF. The CDR3 DNA reads as TGTGCCAGCACCCCTGACTCTTCCACTGAAGCTTTCTTT.

The chain carries TRBV6-1 and TRBJ2-2; 9 bases line up with TRBD1. Germline assignment: CDR1 MNHNS and CDR2 SASEGT. The CDR3 covers 15 residues. After removal of 2 bases from V and 6 bases from J, the junction contained 4 bases not matched to a gene. The CDR3 coding sequence is TGTGCCAGCAGTGAAATAGACAGGGGGTCCGGGGAGCTGTTTTTT. As protein: CASSEIDRGSGELFF.

The J gene is TRBJ1-1, the V gene TRBV7-3, with D tentatively TRBD1 (6 bases). The CDR3 consists of 14 residues. Germline assignment: CDR1 SGHTA and CDR2 FQGTGA. Trimming took 6 bases from V and 3 from J, leaving 14 bases between them. The CDR3 protein is CASSSGEWDTEAFF. The CDR3, as DNA: TGTGCCAGCAGTTCAGGGGAGTGGGACACTGAAGCTTTCTTT. The full variable domain, in which reference TRBV7-3 and TRBJ1-1 provide the parts outside the CDR3, is GAGVSQTPSNKVTEKGKYVELRCDPISGHTALYWYRQSLGQGPEFLIYFQGTGAADDSGLPNDRFFAVRPEGSVSTLKIQRTERGDSAVYLCASSSGEWDTEAFFGQGTRLTVV.

The chain employs TRBV12-3 or TRBV12-4 and TRBJ1-2; D remains unclear. Trimming pared 6 bases from V and 0 bases from J, leaving 8 bases between. The CDR3 runs 13 residues. Here the CDR3 reads CASRPTANYGYTF. Written as DNA, the CDR3 is TGTGCCAGCAGACCAACAGCTAACTATGGCTACACCTTC.

The chain is built from TRBV11-2 and TRBJ1-2; TRBD1 might be the D (6 bases). V was pared by 7 bases and J by 4 bases, with 13 bases between. CDR3 length equals 13 residues. Germline V gene lookup returns CDR1 SGHAT and CDR2 FQNNGV. In DNA, the CDR3 is TGTGCCAGCACCCTCTCACAGGGCTATGGCTACACCTTC. Translation gives CASTLSQGYGYTF.

This sequence joins TRBV25-1 and TRBJ2-7; D is perhaps TRBD1 (6 bases). This CDR3 is built from 14 residues. Germline CDR1 and CDR2: MGHDK and SYGVNS. V was clipped by 6 bases and J by 2 bases, with 14 bases between them. This CDR3 reads CASSPGDTPYEQYF. CDR3 DNA sequence: TGTGCCAGCAGCCCCGGGGACACCCCCTACGAGCAGTACTTC.

The rearrangement joins TRBV5-1 to TRBJ2-1; TRBD1 might be the D (6 bases). This CDR3 spans 14 amino acids. Germline loops: CDR1 SGHRS, CDR2 YFSETQ. V lost 7 bases to trimming and J lost 7 bases, with 18 bases between them. The CDR3 DNA is TGCGCCAGCTCCCCAGGGACAATTGGAAATGAGCAGTTCTTC. Amino acids: CASSPGTIGNEQFF.

The rearrangement joins TRBV6-6 to TRBJ2-1; 7 positions match TRBD2. This CDR3 has 14 residues. Germline CDR1 is MNHNY and CDR2 is SVGAGI (reference sequence). Trimming at V came to 11 bases and at J to 5 bases, leaving 12 bases not matched to a gene. The CDR3 reads CAGREAGEDNEQFF. The DNA of the CDR3 is TGTGCCGGACGAGAGGCGGGGGAGGACAATGAGCAGTTCTTC.

The chain employs TRBV28 and TRBJ2-7, with a tentative D call TRBD1 (6 bases). This CDR3 comprises 14 residues. Germline lookup yields CDR1 MDHEN and CDR2 SYDVKM. V was cut by 1 base and J by 5 bases, with 12 bases left in between. CDR3 in amino acids: CASSLYQGKDEQYF. The CDR3 region has the DNA TGTGCCAGCAGTTTATACCAGGGGAAGGACGAGCAGTACTTC.

The rearrangement links TRBV19 to TRBJ1-2; D remains ambiguous. The germline gives CDR1 LNHDA, CDR2 SQIVND (reference sequence). Trimming stripped 4 bases from V and 3 bases from J, with 9 bases between. The CDR3 consists of 13 residues. The CDR3 region has the DNA TGTGCCAGTAGTAAGTACGGGGACTATGGCTACACCTTC. Encoded protein: CASSKYGDYGYTF.

The chain couples TRBV3-1 (or the pseudogene TRBV3-2) to TRBJ1-2, with unresolved D. Germline assignment: CDR1 LGHDT and CDR2 YNNKEL (reference sequence). The CDR3 extends over 15 amino acids. Trimming cost V 0 bases and J 3 bases, with 11 bases left between them. DNA of the CDR3: TGTGCCAGCAGCCAAGATCTGTGGGGAGACTATGGCTACACCTTC. Translation gives CASSQDLWGDYGYTF.

V is TRBV5-5 and J is TRBJ1-1; 8 bases agree with TRBD1. The germline gives CDR1 SGHKS, CDR2 YYEKEE (reference sequence). J lost 1 base, V lost 0 bases, and 5 bases had no gene match. The CDR3 loop spans 16 amino acids. In nucleotides, the CDR3 is TGTGCCAGCAGCTTGGTAGGCGGACAGGGGAACACTGAAGCTTTCTTT. It yields the protein CASSLVGGQGNTEAFF.

The rearrangement joins TRBV28 to TRBJ1-6, with unresolved D. CDR3 size: 15 residues. CDR1 MDHEN and CDR2 SYDVKM come from the germline V gene. V was shortened by 2 bases and J by 7 bases, with 12 bases between the two germline ends. The CDR3 coding sequence is TGTGCCAGCAGTTTAACGTCCTGGAGAAATTCACCCCTCCACTTT. Residues: CASSLTSWRNSPLHF.

The CDR3 sequence: CASSRTSGKEQFF. As DNA, the CDR3 is TGTGCCAGCAGCAGAACTAGCGGGAAAGAGCAGTTCTTC. This chain connects TRBV6-5 to TRBJ2-1; 10 bases map to TRBD2. CDR3 length: 13 residues. Losses at the gene ends were 6 bases for V and 10 bases for J; bases not matched to a gene: 6. Germline V gene lookup returns CDR1 MNHEY and CDR2 SVGAGI.

The J gene is TRBJ1-4, the V gene TRBV6-6, with D uncertain. Germline loops: CDR1 MNHNY, CDR2 SVGAGI (reference sequence). CDR3 length equals 16 residues. Trimming shortened V by 5 bases and J by 5 bases, and 18 bases separated the two germline ends. The DNA of the CDR3 is TGTGCCAGCAGTCAACGTGTGACTGAGATAAATGAAAAACTGTTTTTT. Its protein product is CASSQRVTEINEKLFF.

The rearrangement uses TRBV7-2 and TRBJ1-2; D gene unclear. Germline V CDR1 and CDR2: SGHTA, FQGNSA. The CDR3 runs 13 residues. The V end was cut by 2 bases, the J end by 8 bases, with 12 bases between. CDR3 region: CASSLTYESGYTF. The CDR3 nucleotides are TGTGCCAGCAGCTTAACTTATGAAAGCGGCTACACCTTC.

CDR3 loop: CASSPRVTVSSYEQYF. The CDR3 nucleotides read TGTGCCAGCAGCCCCCGGGTGACAGTGAGCTCCTACGAGCAGTACTTC. The chain uses TRBV9 and TRBJ2-7; TRBD1 is a possible D gene (5 bases). The CDR3 sequence is 16 residues long. Germline assignment: CDR1 SGDLS and CDR2 YYNGEE. Trimming pared 4 bases from V and 0 bases from J, leaving 17 bases between. The variable domain in full, with the rest retrieved from reference TRBV9 and TRBJ2-7, is DSGVTQTPKHLITATGQRVTLRCSPRSGDLSVYWYQQSLDQGLQFLIQYYNGEERAKGNILERFSAQQFPDLHSELNLSSLELGDSALYFCASSPRVTVSSYEQYFGPGTRLTVT.

This chain uses TRBV21-1 with TRBJ1-3. TRBV21-1 is reported as a pseudogene. This CDR3 region has 16 residues. Written as DNA, the CDR3 is TGTGCCAGCAGCAAAGGGGAGGATGTCTCTGGAAACACCATATATTTT. It yields the protein CASSKGEDVSGNTIYF.

V and J are TRBV6-2 or TRBV6-3 and TRBJ1-2; 11 bases are a match to TRBD1. Trimming cost V 4 bases and J 8 bases; bases outside gene matches: 9. Germline V gene data show CDR1 as MNHEY and CDR2 as SVGEGT. The length of the CDR3 is 15 residues. CDR3 protein: CASSWTGGESGGYTF. The CDR3 DNA reads TGTGCCAGCAGTTGGACAGGGGGCGAATCCGGCGGCTACACCTTC.

The chain links TRBV28 to TRBJ1-1; 7 nucleotides line up with TRBD1. The CDR3 loop spans 14 amino acids. From germline, CDR1 is MDHEN and CDR2 SYDVKM. The J segment lost 6 bases and the V segment lost 6 bases, leaving 10 bases of the junction unmatched. The chain's CDR3 is CASRSGQRTSEAFF. CDR3 DNA: TGTGCCAGCAGGTCGGGACAGCGGACCTCTGAAGCTTTCTTT.

The V call is TRBV7-8, the J call TRBJ1-1, with a weak D call TRBD1 (6 bases). This CDR3 has 16 residues. CDR1 SGHVS and CDR2 FQNEAQ come from the germline V gene. The V and J ends lost 0 bases and 1 base respectively, with 12 bases between them. CDR3 DNA: TGTGCCAGCAGCTTAGCGGCAGGGGCACCGAACACTGAAGCTTTCTTT. It translates to CASSLAAGAPNTEAFF.

This chain joins TRBV10-3 and TRBJ1-6; TRBD1 might be the D (6 bases). CDR1 is ENHRY and CDR2 is SYGVKD in the germline V gene. The CDR3 is 17 amino acids. The V end lost 0 bases, the J end lost 7 bases, and 16 bases lay between the germline ends. The CDR3 region has the DNA TGTGCCATCAGTGAGTCGACTTCAGGACAGCAAAATTCACCCCTCCACTTT. It is translated as CAISESTSGQQNSPLHF.

This clone was detected a few times. The V call is TRBV19, the J call TRBJ1-1; possibly TRBD1 for D (5 bases). CDR3 length: 15 residues. Germline assignment: CDR1 LNHDA and CDR2 SQIVND (reference sequence). Deletions cut 5 bases from V and 1 base from J, with 14 bases between. Written as DNA, the CDR3 is TGTGCCAGTAGTCCGTTGACAGCCTCGAACACTGAAGCTTTCTTT. As protein: CASSPLTASNTEAFF.